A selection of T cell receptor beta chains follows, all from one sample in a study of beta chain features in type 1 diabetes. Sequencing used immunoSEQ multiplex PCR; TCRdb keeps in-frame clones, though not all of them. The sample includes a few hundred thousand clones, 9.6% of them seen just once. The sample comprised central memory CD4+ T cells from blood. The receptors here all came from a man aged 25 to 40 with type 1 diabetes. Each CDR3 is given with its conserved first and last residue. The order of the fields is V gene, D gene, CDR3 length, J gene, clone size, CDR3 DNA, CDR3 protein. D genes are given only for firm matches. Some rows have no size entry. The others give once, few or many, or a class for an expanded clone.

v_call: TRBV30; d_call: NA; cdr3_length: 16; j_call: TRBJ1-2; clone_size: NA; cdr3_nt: TGTGCCTGGAGTGTACCCGCCGGGACACTTAACTATGGCTACACCTTC; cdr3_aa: CAWSVPAGTLNYGYTF
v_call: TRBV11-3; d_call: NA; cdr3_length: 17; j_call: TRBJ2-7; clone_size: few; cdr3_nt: TGTGCCAGCAGCCCTCAGGTCCAGCGTGGGGACCTCTACGAGCAGTACTTC; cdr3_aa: CASSPQVQRGDLYEQYF
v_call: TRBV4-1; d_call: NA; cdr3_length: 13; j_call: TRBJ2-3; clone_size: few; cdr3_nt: TGCGCCAGCAGCCCAAACAGGGAAGATACGCAGTATTTT; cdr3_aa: CASSPNREDTQYF
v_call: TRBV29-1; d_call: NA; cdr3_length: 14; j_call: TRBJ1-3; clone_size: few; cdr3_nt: TGCAGCGTTTCCCATTCGGGGAGGGGAAACACCATATATTTT; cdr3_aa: CSVSHSGRGNTIYF
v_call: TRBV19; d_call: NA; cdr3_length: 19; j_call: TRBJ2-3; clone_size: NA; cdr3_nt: TGTGCCAGTAGTCCCCTCAGCCGGGGAGAGCCGGGAAGCACAGATACGCAGTATTTT; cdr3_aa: CASSPLSRGEPGSTDTQYF
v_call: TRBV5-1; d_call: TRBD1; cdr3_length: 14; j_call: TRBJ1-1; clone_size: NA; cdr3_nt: TGCGCCAGCAGCCCCGGGACAGCGAACACTGAAGCTTTCTTT; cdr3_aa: CASSPGTANTEAFF
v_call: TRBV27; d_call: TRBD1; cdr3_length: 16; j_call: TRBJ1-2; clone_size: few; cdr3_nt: TGTGCCAGCAGTTTATTGCAGGGGGCGCTTCGGGATGGCTACACCTTC; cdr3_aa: CASSLLQGALRDGYTF
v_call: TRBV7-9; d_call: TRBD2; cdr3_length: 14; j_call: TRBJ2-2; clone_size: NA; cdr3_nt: TGTGCCCCGCTGGGCGGGAGTGACACCGGGGAGCTGTTTTTT; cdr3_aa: CAPLGGSDTGELFF
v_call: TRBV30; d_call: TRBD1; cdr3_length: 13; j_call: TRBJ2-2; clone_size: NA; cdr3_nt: TGTGCCTGGAGGGGACAGGGGACCGGGGAGCTGTTTTTT; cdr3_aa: CAWRGQGTGELFF
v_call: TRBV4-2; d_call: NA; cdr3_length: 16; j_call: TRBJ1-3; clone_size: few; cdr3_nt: TGTGCCAGCAGCCGAAGTCCAGTTGGATCTGGAAACACCATATATTTT; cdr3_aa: CASSRSPVGSGNTIYF
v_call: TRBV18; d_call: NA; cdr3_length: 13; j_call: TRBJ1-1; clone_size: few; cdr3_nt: TGTGCCAGCTCAAGGGGAATGAACACTGAAGCTTTCTTT; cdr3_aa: CASSRGMNTEAFF
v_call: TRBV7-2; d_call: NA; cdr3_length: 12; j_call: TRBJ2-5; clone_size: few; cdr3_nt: TGTGCCAGCAGCTTTGATCGGGAGACCCAGTACTTC; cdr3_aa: CASSFDRETQYF
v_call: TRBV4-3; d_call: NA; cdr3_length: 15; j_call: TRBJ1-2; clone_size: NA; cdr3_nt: TGCGCCAGCAGCCAAGAAGGTAGGGGCCCGCGGGGCTACACCTTC; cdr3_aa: CASSQEGRGPRGYTF
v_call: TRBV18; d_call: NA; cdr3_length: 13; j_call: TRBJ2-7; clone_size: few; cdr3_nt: TGTGCCAGCTCACCGGGGGAACACTACGAGCAGTACTTC; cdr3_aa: CASSPGEHYEQYF
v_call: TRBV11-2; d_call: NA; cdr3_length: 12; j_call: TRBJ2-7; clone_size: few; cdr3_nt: TGTGCCAGCAGCGGATCAGGGTACGAGCAGTACTTC; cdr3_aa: CASSGSGYEQYF
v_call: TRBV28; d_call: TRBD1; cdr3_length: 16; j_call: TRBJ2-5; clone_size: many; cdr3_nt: TGTGCCAGCAGCCCTCCGGGACAGGGAATCCAAGAGACCCAGTACTTC; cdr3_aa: CASSPPGQGIQETQYF
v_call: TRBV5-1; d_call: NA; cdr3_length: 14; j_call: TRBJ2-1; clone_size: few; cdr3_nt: TGCGCCAGCAGCTTGGCATCGACAGAGAATGAGCAGTTCTTC; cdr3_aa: CASSLASTENEQFF
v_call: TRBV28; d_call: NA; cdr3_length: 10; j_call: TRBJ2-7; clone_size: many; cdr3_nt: TGTGCCAGCAGTCTTTACGAGCAGTACTTC; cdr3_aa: CASSLYEQYF
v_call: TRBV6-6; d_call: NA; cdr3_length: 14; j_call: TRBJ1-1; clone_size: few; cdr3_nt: TGTGCCAGCAGTAAAGACAGTATGAACACTGAAGCTTTCTTT; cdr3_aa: CASSKDSMNTEAFF
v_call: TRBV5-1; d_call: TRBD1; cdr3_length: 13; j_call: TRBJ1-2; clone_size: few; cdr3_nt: TGCGCCAGCAGCAGAGGGACAGGCTATGGCTACACCTTC; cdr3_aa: CASSRGTGYGYTF
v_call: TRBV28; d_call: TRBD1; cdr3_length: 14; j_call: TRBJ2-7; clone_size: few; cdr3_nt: TGTGCCAGCATAGATACAGGGGGCACGGACGAGCAGTACTTC; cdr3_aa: CASIDTGGTDEQYF
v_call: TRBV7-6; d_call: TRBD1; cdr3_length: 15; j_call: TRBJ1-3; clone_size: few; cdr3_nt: TGTGCCAGCAGCCCGGACAGGGCCTCTGGAAACACCATATATTTT; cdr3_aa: CASSPDRASGNTIYF
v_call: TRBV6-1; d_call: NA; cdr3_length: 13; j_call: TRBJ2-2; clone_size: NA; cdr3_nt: TGCGCTCTGGTACTAGCGAACACCGGGGAGCTGTTTTTT; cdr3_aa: CALVLANTGELFF
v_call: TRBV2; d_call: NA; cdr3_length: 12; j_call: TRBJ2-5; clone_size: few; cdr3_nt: TGTGCCGTACAGGGTTCCGGGGAGACCCAGTACTTC; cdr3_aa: CAVQGSGETQYF
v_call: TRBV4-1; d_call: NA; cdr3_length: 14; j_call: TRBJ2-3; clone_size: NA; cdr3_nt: TGTGCCAGCAGCTTCCAGGTTAGCACAGATACGCAGTATTTT; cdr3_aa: CASSFQVSTDTQYF
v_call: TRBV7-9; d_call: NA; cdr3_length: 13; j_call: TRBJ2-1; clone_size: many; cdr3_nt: TGTGCCAGCAGCTTAGTTGGGGGAGGTGAGCAGTTCTTC; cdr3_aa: CASSLVGGGEQFF
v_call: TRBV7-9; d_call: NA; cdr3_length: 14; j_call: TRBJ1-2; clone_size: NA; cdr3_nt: TGTGCCAGCAGCTTAGAGGGGCTTGGGTATGGCTACACCTTC; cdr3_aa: CASSLEGLGYGYTF
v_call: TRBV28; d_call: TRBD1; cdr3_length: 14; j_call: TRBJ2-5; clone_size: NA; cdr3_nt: TGTGCCAGCAGACAGGGGCTCGGTAGGGAGACCCAGTACTTC; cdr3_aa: CASRQGLGRETQYF
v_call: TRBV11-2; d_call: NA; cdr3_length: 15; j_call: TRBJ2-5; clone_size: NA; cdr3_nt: TGTGCCAGCAGCCTCAGCTTAGTTAGCCAAGAGACCCAGTACTTC; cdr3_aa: CASSLSLVSQETQYF
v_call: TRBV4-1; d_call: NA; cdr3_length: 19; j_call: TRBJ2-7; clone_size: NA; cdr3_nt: TGCGCCAGCAGCCATAAAAGGGGGCTAGCGGAAAGACCAAGGGGAGAGCAGTACTTC; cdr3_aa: CASSHKRGLAERPRGEQYF
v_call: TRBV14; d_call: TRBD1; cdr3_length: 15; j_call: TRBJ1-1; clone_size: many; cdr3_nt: TGTGCCAGCAGCCAATACAGGGGCATGAACACTGAAGCTTTCTTT; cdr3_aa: CASSQYRGMNTEAFF
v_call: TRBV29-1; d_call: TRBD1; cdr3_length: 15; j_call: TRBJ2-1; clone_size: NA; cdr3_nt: TGCAGCGTTGGGGACAGGGAAGGCTCCTACAATGAGCAGTTCTTC; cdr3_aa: CSVGDREGSYNEQFF
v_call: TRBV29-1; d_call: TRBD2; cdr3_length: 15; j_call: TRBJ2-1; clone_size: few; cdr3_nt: TGCAGCGCAGCCGGACTAGCCGGTGGAGTGAATGAGCAGTTCTTC; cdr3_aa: CSAAGLAGGVNEQFF
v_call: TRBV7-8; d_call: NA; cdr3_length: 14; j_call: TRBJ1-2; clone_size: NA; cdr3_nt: TGTGCCAGCAGCTTATCGGGTCACGCCTATGGCTACACCTTC; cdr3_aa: CASSLSGHAYGYTF
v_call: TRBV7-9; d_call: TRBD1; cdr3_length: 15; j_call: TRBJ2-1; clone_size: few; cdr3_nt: TGTGCCAGCAGCCGACAGGGGGGCGCCTACAATGAGCAGTTCTTC; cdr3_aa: CASSRQGGAYNEQFF
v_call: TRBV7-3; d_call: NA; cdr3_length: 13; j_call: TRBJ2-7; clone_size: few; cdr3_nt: TGTGCCAGCAGCACCGGGGGATCCTACGAGCAGTACTTC; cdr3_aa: CASSTGGSYEQYF
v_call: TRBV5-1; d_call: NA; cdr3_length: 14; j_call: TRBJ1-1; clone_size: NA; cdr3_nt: TGCGCCAGCAGCCCCCTTGGGGGGAACACTGAAGCTTTCTTT; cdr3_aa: CASSPLGGNTEAFF
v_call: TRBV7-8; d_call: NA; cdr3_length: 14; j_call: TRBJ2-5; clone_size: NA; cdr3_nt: TGTGCCAGCAGCCCCGTGGGATTCCAAGAGACCCAGTACTTC; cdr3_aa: CASSPVGFQETQYF
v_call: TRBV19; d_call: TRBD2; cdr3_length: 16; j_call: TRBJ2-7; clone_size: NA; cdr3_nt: TGTGCCGGACGGACTAGCGGGATGGGGCGTTACCGCGAGCAGTACTTC; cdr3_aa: CAGRTSGMGRYREQYF
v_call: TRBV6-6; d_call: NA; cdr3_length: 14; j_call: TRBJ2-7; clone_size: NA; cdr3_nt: TGTGCCAGCAGGGCCCACAGTATCACCTACGAGCAGTACTTC; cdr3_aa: CASRAHSITYEQYF
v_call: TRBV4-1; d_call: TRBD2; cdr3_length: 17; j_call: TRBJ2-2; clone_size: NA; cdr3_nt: TGCGCCAGCAGCCACGATACTAGCGGGAGGGTCCCCGGGGAGCTGTTTTTT; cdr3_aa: CASSHDTSGRVPGELFF
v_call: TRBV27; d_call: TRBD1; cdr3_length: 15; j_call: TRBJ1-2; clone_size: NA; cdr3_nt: TGTGCCAGCAGATACGGGACAGGGGTTAACTATGGCTACACCTTC; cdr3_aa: CASRYGTGVNYGYTF
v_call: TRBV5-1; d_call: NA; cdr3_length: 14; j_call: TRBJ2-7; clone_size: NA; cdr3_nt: TGCGCCAGCAGCTTGACGGTACCGGCCTACGAGCAGTACTTC; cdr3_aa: CASSLTVPAYEQYF
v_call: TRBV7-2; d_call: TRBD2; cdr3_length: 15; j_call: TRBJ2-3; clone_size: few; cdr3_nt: TGTGCCAGCAGCGCTAATAGCGGGAGCACAGATACGCAGTATTTT; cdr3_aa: CASSANSGSTDTQYF
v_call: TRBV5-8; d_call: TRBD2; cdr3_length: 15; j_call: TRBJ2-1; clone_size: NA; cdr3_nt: TGTGCCAGCAGCTCTAGCGGGAGCTCCTACAATGAGCAGTTCTTC; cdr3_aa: CASSSSGSSYNEQFF
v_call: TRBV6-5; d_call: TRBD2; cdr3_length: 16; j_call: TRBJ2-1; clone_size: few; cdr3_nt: TGTGCCAGCAGTTCCCAACTAGCGGGACTGGGGAATGAGCAGTTCTTC; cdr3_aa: CASSSQLAGLGNEQFF
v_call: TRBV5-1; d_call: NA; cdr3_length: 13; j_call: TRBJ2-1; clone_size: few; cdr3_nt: TGCGCCAGCAGCTTGGATTGGGCAGGCGAGCAGTTCTTC; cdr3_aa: CASSLDWAGEQFF
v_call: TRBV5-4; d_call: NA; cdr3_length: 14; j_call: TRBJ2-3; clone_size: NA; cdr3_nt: TGTGCCAGCAGCGCCAGAGGGAGCGCAGATACGCAGTATTTT; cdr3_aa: CASSARGSADTQYF
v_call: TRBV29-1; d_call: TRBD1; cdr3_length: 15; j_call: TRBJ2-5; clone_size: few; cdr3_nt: TGCAGCGTGGTTACCGGGACAGGGATAATTGAGACCCAGTACTTC; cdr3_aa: CSVVTGTGIIETQYF
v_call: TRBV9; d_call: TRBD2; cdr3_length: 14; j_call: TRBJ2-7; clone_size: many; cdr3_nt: TGTGCCAGCAGCGTGACTAGCGGGAGCTACGAGCAGTACTTC; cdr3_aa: CASSVTSGSYEQYF
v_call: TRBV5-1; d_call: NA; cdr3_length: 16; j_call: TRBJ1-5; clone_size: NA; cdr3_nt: TGCGCCAGCAGCTTGGCTCCGGGGAATAGCAATCAGCCCCAGCATTTT; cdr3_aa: CASSLAPGNSNQPQHF
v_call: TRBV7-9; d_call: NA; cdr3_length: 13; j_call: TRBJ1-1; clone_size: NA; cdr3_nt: TGTGCCAGCAGCCAGGATCTGAACACTGAAGCTTTCTTT; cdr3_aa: CASSQDLNTEAFF
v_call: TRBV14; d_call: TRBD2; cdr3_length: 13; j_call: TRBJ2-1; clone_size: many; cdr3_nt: TGTGCCAGCAGCCAAGATCGAGGACTAGTGAAGTTCTTC; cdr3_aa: CASSQDRGLVKFF